This TCR beta chain is drawn from a study of blood T cells in healthy people across ages. Study information: About one barcoded beta molecule per two T cells came from capture by template switching.

CDR1 and CDR2 from the germline V gene are MNHEY and SVGAGI. There are 15 residues in the CDR3. To note about this clonotype: Germline and junction disagree at one end, which may indicate a read error.

Next came a second PCR, run for roughly 6 to 11 cycles, which used a sample-barcoded 5' primer along with a J-beta primer mix. CDR3-containing paired-end reads numbered at least 2.5 million in each sample. Each CDR3 protein gets one entry after TCRdb re-called the 5' RACE reads with MiXCR. The top ten clones hold about 21% of a sample with about 970,000 distinct CDR3 sequences, roughly 51% of them seen once. Total RNA extracted from each sample amounted to at least 6 micrograms. Sequencing used blood. This sequence was found in a woman in her sixties in good health. The gene calls are TRBV6-5 and TRBJ2-7, with 8 bases aligning to TRBD2. The CDR3 protein is CASSPGLGEPRTQHF. CDR3 DNA sequence: TGTGCCAGCAGTCCGGGACTAGGCGAACCTCGGACCCAGCACTTC.